The clone carrying this T cell receptor beta chain was detected only a few times. The data were obtained in a study of blood T cells in healthy people across ages. The CDR3 sequence is 13 residues long. CDR1 SQVTM and CDR2 ANQGSEA come from the germline V gene. For the second PCR, which ran for about 7 to 11 cycles, a sample-barcoded 5' primer and a J-beta primer mix were used. TCRdb processed the 5' RACE reads anew with MiXCR; each CDR3 protein has one entry. The repertoire holds about 280,000 distinct CDR3 sequences, about 25% seen once, with over 25% in the top ten. The sample was blood. This rearrangement joins TRBV29-1 to TRBJ2-1; 7 bases are shared with TRBD1. The DNA end is more similar to TRBJ2-7, so the J call may be wrong. This clonotype originated in a woman aged 65 to 85 in good health. CDR3 nucleotides: TGCAGCGCCGGCCGGGACAGTGGATACGAGCAGTACTTC. It codes for CSAGRDSGYEQYF.